This T cell receptor beta chain appears in the sequencing data of a study of radiation and T cells in renal cell carcinoma. Study results and limitations: From baseline, blood top tumor clonotypes peaked at 2 weeks post-radiation.

On this clone itself: Its target is not known.

Clones were read by immunoSEQ multiplex PCR, and TCRdb kept only the in-frame ones, dropping some. Found here are 150,000 or so clones, about 87% of them singletons; the top ten hold roughly 4%. Trimming took off 2 bases at V and 6 bases at J, with 16 bases between the two ends. This CDR3 comprises 15 residues. Germline values: CDR1 SGHRS, CDR2 YFSETQ. The time point was: baseline pretreatment blood. Treatment reported: 15 Gy SBRT to primary tumor, nephrectomy 4 weeks later. This chain connects TRBV5-1 to TRBJ2-3; the D gene is possibly TRBD1 (6 bases). The input for sequencing was blood, taken from a patient whose treatment included radiotherapy and nephrectomy. The clonotype originates from a woman in her 70s with renal cell carcinoma. The CDR3 bases are TGCGCCAGCAGCTTAAACAGGGCTTCCAGGGATACGCAGTATTTT. Translated, it gives CASSLNRASRDTQYF.